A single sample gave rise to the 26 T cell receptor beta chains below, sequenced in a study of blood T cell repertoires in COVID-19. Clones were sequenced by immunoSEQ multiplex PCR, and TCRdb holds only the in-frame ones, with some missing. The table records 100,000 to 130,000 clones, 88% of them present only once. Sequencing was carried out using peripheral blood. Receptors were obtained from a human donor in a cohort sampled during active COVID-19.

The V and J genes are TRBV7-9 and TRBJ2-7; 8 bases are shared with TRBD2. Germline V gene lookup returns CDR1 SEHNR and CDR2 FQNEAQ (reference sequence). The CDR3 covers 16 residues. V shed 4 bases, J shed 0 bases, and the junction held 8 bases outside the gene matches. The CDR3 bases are TGTGCCAGCAGCTCCCTTAGCGGGACACTCTCCTACGAGCAGTACTTC. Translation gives CASSSLSGTLSYEQYF.

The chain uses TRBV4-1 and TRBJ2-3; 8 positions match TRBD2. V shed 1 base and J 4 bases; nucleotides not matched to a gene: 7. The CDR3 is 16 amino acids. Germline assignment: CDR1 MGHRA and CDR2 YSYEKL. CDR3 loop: CASSQGWGLVADTQYF. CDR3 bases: TGCGCCAGCAGCCAAGGTTGGGGACTAGTTGCAGATACGCAGTATTTT.

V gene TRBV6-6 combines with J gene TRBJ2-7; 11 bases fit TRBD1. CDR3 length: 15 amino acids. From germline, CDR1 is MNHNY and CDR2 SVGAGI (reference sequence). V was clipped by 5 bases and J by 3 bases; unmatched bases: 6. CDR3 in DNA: TGTGCCAGCAGTCCAGGACAGGGGGCGATCTACGAGCAGTACTTC. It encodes CASSPGQGAIYEQYF.

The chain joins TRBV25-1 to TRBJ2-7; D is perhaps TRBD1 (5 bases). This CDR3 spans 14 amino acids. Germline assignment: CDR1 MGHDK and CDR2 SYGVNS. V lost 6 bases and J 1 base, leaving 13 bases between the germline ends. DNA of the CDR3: TGTGCCAGCAGACCCCAGGGCAGTTCCTACGAGCAGTACTTC. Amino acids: CASRPQGSSYEQYF.

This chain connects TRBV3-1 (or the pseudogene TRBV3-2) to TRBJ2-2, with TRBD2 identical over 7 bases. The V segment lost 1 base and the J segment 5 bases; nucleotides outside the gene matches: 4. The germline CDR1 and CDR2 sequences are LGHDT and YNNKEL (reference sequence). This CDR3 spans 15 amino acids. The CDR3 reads CASSQGGGGTGELFF. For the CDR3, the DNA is TGTGCCAGCAGCCAAGGCGGGGGAGGAACCGGGGAGCTGTTTTTT.

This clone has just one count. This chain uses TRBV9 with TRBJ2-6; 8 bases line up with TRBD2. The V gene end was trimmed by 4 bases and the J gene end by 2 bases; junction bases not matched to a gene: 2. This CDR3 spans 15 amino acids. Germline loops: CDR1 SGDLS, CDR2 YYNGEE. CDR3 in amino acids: CASSPGGAGANVLTF. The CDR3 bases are TGTGCCAGCAGCCCCGGGGGGGCTGGGGCCAACGTCCTGACTTTC.

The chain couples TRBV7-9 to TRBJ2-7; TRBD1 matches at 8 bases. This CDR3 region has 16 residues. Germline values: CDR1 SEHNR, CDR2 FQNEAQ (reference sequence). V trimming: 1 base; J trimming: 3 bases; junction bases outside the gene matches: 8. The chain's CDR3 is CASSLVGLGQDYEQYF. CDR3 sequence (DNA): TGTGCCAGCAGCTTAGTCGGTTTGGGACAGGACTACGAGCAGTACTTC.

The CDR3 nucleotides read TGCGCCAGCAGCCGGGAGGGTGCAACTAATGAAAAACTGTTTTTT. It specifies CASSREGATNEKLFF. V gene TRBV5-1 combines with J gene TRBJ1-4; D not resolved. Germline V lookup: CDR1 SGHRS, CDR2 YFSETQ. This CDR3 has 15 amino acids. V was pared by 4 bases and J by 0 bases, with 10 bases between.

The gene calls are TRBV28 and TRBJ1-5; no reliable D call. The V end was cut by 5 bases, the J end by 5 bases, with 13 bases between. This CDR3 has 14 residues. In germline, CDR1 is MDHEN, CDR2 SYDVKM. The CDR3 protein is CASSLRAGYQPQHF. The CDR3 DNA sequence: TGTGCCAGCAGTCTACGGGCGGGGTATCAGCCCCAGCATTTT. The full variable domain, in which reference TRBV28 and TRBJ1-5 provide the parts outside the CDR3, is DVKVTQSSRYLVKRTGEKVFLECVQDMDHENMFWYRQDPGLGLRLIYFSYDVKMKEKGDIPEGYSVSREKKERFSLILESASTNQTSMYLCASSLRAGYQPQHFGDGTRLSIL.

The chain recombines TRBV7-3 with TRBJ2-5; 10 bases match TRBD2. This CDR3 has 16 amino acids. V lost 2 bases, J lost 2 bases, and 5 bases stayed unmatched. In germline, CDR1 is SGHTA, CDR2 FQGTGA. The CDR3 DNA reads TGTGCCAGCAGCTTAGGTCCTAGCGGGGGACAAGAGACCCAGTACTTC. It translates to CASSLGPSGGQETQYF. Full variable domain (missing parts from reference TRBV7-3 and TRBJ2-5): GAGVSQTPSNKVTEKGKYVELRCDPISGHTALYWYRQSLGQGPEFLIYFQGTGAADDSGLPNDRFFAVRPEGSVSTLKIQRTERGDSAVYLCASSLGPSGGQETQYFGPGTRLLVL.

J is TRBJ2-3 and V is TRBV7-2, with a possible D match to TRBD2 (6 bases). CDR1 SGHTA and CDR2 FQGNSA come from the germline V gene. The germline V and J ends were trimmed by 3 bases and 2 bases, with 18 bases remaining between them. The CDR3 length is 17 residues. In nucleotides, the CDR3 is TGTGCCAGCAGCTTTGCCGGACTACAAGGCCCCACAGATACGCAGTATTTT. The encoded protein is CASSFAGLQGPTDTQYF.

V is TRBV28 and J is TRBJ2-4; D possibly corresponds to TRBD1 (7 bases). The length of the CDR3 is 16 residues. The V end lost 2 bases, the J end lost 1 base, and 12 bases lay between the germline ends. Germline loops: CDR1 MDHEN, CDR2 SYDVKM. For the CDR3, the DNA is TGTGCCAGCAGTTTAGGGTCAGGGGGGGCCAAAAACATTCAGTACTTC. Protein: CASSLGSGGAKNIQYF. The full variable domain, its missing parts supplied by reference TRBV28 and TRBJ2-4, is DVKVTQSSRYLVKRTGEKVFLECVQDMDHENMFWYRQDPGLGLRLIYFSYDVKMKEKGDIPEGYSVSREKKERFSLILESASTNQTSMYLCASSLGSGGAKNIQYFGAGTRLSVL.

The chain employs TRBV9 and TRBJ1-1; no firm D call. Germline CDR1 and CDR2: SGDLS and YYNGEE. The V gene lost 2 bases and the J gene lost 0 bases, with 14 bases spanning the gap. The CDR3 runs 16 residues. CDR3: CASSVSKSDLNTEAFF. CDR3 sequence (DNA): TGTGCCAGCAGCGTCTCTAAATCCGATCTGAACACTGAAGCTTTCTTT.

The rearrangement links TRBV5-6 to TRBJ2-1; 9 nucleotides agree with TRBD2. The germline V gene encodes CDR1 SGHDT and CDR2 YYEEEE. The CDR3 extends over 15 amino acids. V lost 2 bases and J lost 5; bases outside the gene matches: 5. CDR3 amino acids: CASSLLAGSDNEQFF. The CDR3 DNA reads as TGTGCCAGCAGCTTACTAGCGGGCTCTGACAATGAGCAGTTCTTC.

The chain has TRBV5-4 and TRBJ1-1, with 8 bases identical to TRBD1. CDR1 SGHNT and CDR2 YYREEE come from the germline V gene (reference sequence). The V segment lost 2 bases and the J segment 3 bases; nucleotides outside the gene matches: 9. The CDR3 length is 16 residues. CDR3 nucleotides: TGTGCCAGCAGCTTACAGGGGGGGGGATATGACACTGAAGCTTTCTTT. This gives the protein CASSLQGGGYDTEAFF.

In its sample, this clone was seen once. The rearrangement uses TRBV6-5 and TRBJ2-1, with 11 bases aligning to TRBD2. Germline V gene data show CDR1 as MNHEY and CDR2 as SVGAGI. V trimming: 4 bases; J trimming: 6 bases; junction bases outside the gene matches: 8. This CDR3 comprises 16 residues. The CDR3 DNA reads TGTGCCAGCAGTTCCCATCGACTAGCGGGATTCAATGAGCAGTTCTTC. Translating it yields CASSSHRLAGFNEQFF.

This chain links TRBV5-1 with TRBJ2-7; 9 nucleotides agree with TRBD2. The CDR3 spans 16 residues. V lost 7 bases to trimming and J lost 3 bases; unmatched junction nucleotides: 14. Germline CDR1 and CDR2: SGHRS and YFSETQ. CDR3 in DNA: TGCGCCAGCGCACGCGGGGGGGGAGCCGACCACTACGAGCAGTACTTC. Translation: CASARGGGADHYEQYF.

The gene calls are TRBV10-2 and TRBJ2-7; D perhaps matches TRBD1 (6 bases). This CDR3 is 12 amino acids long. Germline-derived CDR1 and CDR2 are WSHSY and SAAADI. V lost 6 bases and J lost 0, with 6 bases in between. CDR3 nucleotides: TGCGCCAGCAGGGACAGCTCCTACGAGCAGTACTTC. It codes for CASRDSSYEQYF.

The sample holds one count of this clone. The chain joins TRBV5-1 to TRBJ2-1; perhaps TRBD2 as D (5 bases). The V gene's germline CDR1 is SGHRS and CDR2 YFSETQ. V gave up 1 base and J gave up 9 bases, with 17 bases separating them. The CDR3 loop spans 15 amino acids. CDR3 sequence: CASSLQLDRNGEQFF. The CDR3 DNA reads TGCGCCAGCAGCTTGCAACTAGATCGGAACGGTGAGCAGTTCTTC. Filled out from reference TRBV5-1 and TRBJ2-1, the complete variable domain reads KAGVTQTPRYLIKTRGQQVTLSCSPISGHRSVSWYQQTPGQGLQFLFEYFSETQRNKGNFPGRFSGRQFSNSRSEMNVSTLELGDSALYLCASSLQLDRNGEQFFGPGTRLTVL.

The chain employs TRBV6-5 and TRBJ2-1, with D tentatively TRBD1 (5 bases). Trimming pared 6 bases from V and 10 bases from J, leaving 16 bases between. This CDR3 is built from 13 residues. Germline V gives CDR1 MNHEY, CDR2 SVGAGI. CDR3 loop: CASSLLGAPEQFF. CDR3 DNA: TGTGCCAGCAGCCTACTTGGGGCCCCCGAGCAGTTCTTC.

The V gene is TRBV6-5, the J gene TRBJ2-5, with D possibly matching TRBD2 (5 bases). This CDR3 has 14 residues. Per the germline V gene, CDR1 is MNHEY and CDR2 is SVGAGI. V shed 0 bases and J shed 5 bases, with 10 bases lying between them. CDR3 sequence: CASSYSTGWETQYF. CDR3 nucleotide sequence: TGTGCCAGCAGTTACTCTACGGGGTGGGAGACCCAGTACTTC.

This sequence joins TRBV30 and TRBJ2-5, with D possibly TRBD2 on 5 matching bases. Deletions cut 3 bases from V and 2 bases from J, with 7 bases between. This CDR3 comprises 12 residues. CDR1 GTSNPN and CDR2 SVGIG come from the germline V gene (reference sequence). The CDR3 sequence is CAWRGGQETQYF. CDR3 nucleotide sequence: TGTGCCTGGAGAGGAGGACAAGAGACCCAGTACTTC.

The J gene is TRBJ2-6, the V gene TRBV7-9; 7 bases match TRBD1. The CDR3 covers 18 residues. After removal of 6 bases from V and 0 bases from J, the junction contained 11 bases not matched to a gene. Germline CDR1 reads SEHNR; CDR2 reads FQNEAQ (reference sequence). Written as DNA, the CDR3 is TGTGCCAGCAGTTTAACAGGGGTGGGGATCTCTGGGGCCAACGTCCTGACTTTC. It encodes CASSLTGVGISGANVLTF.

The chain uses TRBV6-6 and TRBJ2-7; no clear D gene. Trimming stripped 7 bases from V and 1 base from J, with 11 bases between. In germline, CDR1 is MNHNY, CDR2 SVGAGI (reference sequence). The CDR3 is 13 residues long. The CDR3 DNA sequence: TGTGCCAGCAAAAGTCAGGTATCCTACGAGCAGTACTTC. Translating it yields CASKSQVSYEQYF.

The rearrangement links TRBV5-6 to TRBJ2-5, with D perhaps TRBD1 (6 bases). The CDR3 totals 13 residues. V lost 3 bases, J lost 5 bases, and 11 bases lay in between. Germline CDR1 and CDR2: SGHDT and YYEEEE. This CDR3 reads CASSWGQGETQYF. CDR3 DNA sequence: TGTGCCAGCAGCTGGGGGCAGGGGGAGACCCAGTACTTC.

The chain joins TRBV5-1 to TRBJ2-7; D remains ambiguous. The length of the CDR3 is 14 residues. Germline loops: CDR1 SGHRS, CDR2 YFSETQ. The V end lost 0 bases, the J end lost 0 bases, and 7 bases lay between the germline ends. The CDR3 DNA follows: TGCGCCAGCAGCTTGGCAGCGAACTCCTACGAGCAGTACTTC. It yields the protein CASSLAANSYEQYF. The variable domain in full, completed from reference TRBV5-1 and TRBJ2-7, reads KAGVTQTPRYLIKTRGQQVTLSCSPISGHRSVSWYQQTPGQGLQFLFEYFSETQRNKGNFPGRFSGRQFSNSRSEMNVSTLELGDSALYLCASSLAANSYEQYFGPGTRLTVT.